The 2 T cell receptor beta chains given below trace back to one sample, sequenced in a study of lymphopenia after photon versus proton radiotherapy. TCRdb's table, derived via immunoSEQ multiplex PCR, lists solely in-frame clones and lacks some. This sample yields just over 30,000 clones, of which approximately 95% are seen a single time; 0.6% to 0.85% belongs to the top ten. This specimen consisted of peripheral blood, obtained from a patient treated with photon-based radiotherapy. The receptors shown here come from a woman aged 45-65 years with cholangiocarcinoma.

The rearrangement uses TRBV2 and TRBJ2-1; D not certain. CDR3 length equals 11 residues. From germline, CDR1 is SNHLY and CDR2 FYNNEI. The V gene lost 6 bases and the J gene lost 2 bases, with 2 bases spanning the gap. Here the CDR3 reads CASSTYNEQFF. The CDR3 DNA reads TGTGCCAGCAGCACCTACAATGAGCAGTTCTTC.

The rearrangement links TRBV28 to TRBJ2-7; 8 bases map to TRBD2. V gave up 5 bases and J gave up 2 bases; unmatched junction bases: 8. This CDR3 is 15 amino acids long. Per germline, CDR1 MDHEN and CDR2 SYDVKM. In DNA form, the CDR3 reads TGTGCCAGCAGTATACAGACGGGGGGGACCTACGAGCAGTACTTC. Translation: CASSIQTGGTYEQYF.